These 17 T cell receptor beta chains share one sample of origin, sequenced in a study of blood T cell repertoires in COVID-19. Libraries were prepared by immunoSEQ multiplex PCR; TCRdb keeps only in-frame clonotypes and omits some of them. The sample contains about 240,000 clones, approximately 83% of which appear only once. The source material was peripheral blood. The origin of the receptors is an elderly woman with acute or convalescent COVID-19.

The V gene is TRBV6-5, the J gene TRBJ1-6; TRBD1 matches at 7 bases. V shed 6 bases and J 6 bases; nucleotides not matched to a gene: 5. The CDR3 extends over 14 amino acids. CDR1 is MNHEY and CDR2 is SVGAGI in the germline V gene. CDR3 sequence (DNA): TGTGCCAGCAGACTTACAGGGGTTAATTCACCCCTCCACTTT. Translation: CASRLTGVNSPLHF.

The V gene is TRBV6-6, the J gene TRBJ2-7, with 9 positions matching TRBD1. V shed 4 bases, J shed 0 bases, and the junction held 4 bases outside the gene matches. CDR3 length: 15 amino acids. Per the germline V gene, CDR1 is MNHNY and CDR2 is SVGAGI (reference sequence). CDR3 in amino acids: CASSSRQGGSYEQYF. The CDR3 DNA follows: TGTGCCAGCAGTTCCAGACAGGGGGGCTCCTACGAGCAGTACTTC.

The DNA of the CDR3 is TGTGCCAGCTCACCTCGGACGGGGGAGACCCAGTACTTC. Translating it yields CASSPRTGETQYF. The V call is TRBV18, the J call TRBJ2-5, with D possibly TRBD2 on 5 matching bases. CDR3 length: 13 amino acids. The V gene's germline CDR1 is KGHSH and CDR2 LQKENI. Trimming took 3 bases from V and 5 from J, leaving 10 bases between them.

J is TRBJ2-7 and V is TRBV5-1; D possibly corresponds to TRBD1 (5 bases). V lost 4 bases and J 2 bases, leaving 13 bases between the germline ends. This CDR3 is built from 14 residues. Germline V gives CDR1 SGHRS, CDR2 YFSETQ. CDR3 amino acids: CASSLDSSPYEQYF. The DNA for the CDR3 is TGCGCCAGCAGCCTAGACAGTTCTCCCTACGAGCAGTACTTC.

The chain links TRBV12-3 or TRBV12-4 to TRBJ1-5; D gene unclear. The CDR3 contains 12 residues. Trimming left V 6 bases short and J 6 bases short, with 9 bases between. The CDR3 is CASSPRGQPQHF. CDR3 coding DNA: TGTGCCAGCAGCCCGCGGGGTCAGCCCCAGCATTTT.

The chain joins TRBV6-4 to TRBJ2-1, with 9 bases aligning to TRBD1. Germline trimming cut 4 bases from V and 8 bases from J; bases unmatched to any gene: 9. This CDR3 is 15 amino acids long. Germline CDR1 MRHNA, CDR2 SNTAGT. The CDR3 here is CASSGGGTGRDEQFF. The DNA of the CDR3 is TGTGCCAGCAGTGGAGGGGGGACAGGGAGGGATGAGCAGTTCTTC.

The rearrangement links TRBV5-1 to TRBJ2-1, with 9 bases identical to TRBD1. The CDR3 has 15 amino acids. Germline lookup yields CDR1 SGHRS and CDR2 YFSETQ. V gave up 4 bases and J gave up 7 bases; unmatched junction bases: 9. CDR3 protein: CASSPSRTGVNEQFF. The CDR3 DNA is TGCGCCAGCAGCCCGAGCCGGACAGGGGTTAATGAGCAGTTCTTC. Combining the CDR3 with reference TRBV5-1 and TRBJ2-1 gives the whole variable domain KAGVTQTPRYLIKTRGQQVTLSCSPISGHRSVSWYQQTPGQGLQFLFEYFSETQRNKGNFPGRFSGRQFSNSRSEMNVSTLELGDSALYLCASSPSRTGVNEQFFGPGTRLTVL.

The genes are TRBV28 and TRBJ2-7; tentative D call: TRBD2 (6 bases). V was cut by 8 bases and J by 3 bases, with 23 bases left in between. The CDR3 length is 16 residues. CDR1 is MDHEN, CDR2 SYDVKM, per germline. The CDR3 region is CASPPAGTQNDYEQYF. In DNA form, the CDR3 reads TGTGCCAGCCCACCGGCCGGGACTCAAAACGACTACGAGCAGTACTTC. Variable domain in full (rest from reference TRBV28 and TRBJ2-7): DVKVTQSSRYLVKRTGEKVFLECVQDMDHENMFWYRQDPGLGLRLIYFSYDVKMKEKGDIPEGYSVSREKKERFSLILESASTNQTSMYLCASPPAGTQNDYEQYFGPGTRLTVT.

The chain links TRBV2 to TRBJ1-1; D not certain. This CDR3 comprises 14 residues. Germline CDR1 reads SNHLY; CDR2 reads FYNNEI. The V and J ends lost 7 bases and 3 bases respectively, with 15 bases between them. The CDR3 spells CASNGPKQDTEAFF. CDR3 in DNA: TGTGCCAGCAATGGGCCCAAGCAGGACACTGAAGCTTTCTTT.

The chain has TRBV19 and TRBJ1-5; D is perhaps TRBD1 (5 bases). V gave up 5 bases and J gave up 0 bases, with 20 bases separating them. Germline CDR1 reads LNHDA; CDR2 reads SQIVND (reference sequence). The CDR3 is made up of 18 amino acids. The CDR3 is CASSSTGGRVNSNQPQHF. The CDR3 region has the DNA TGTGCCAGTAGTTCCACAGGTGGAAGGGTGAATAGCAATCAGCCCCAGCATTTT. Looking up the rest from reference TRBV19 and TRBJ1-5 gives the full variable domain: DGGITQSPKYLFRKEGQNVTLSCEQNLNHDAMYWYRQDPGQGLRLIYYSQIVNDFQKGDIAEGYSVSREKKESFPLTVTSAQKNPTAFYLCASSSTGGRVNSNQPQHFGDGTRLSIL.

CDR3 loop: CASSLLPTGDSNQPQHF. Here the CDR3 DNA reads TGCGCCAGCAGCCTCCTTCCGACAGGGGATAGCAATCAGCCCCAGCATTTT. The chain joins TRBV5-1 to TRBJ1-5, with TRBD1 identical over 8 bases. CDR3 length: 17 residues. Germline V CDR1 and CDR2: SGHRS, YFSETQ. V dropped 4 bases and J dropped 0; count of bases not matched to a gene: 9.

The J gene is TRBJ2-3, the V gene TRBV5-1; the D gene is possibly TRBD1 (6 bases). With 0 bases removed from V and 0 bases from J, the gap between germline ends came to 8 bases. The CDR3 has 15 amino acids. From germline, CDR1 is SGHRS and CDR2 YFSETQ. CDR3 DNA sequence: TGCGCCAGCAGCTTGGCAGGGGCTAGCACAGATACGCAGTATTTT. It codes for CASSLAGASTDTQYF.

Only one count was recorded for this clone. The chain joins TRBV21-1 to TRBJ1-1. TRBV21-1 is shown as a pseudogene. This CDR3 comprises 13 residues. CDR3 DNA sequence: TGTGCCAGCATAGGGTCCCGGGGTACTGAAGCTTTCTTT. Amino acids: CASIGSRGTEAFF.

CDR3 DNA sequence: TGTGCCAGCAGCCGGACTAGCGGGGGGGCATATGAGCAGTTCTTC. This encodes CASSRTSGGAYEQFF. V and J are TRBV3-1 (or the pseudogene TRBV3-2) and TRBJ2-1; 15 nucleotides match TRBD2. Germline CDR1 and CDR2: LGHDT and YNNKEL (reference sequence). V trimming: 4 bases; J trimming: 8 bases; junction bases outside the gene matches: 3. This CDR3 spans 15 amino acids.

This chain links TRBV28 with TRBJ2-1; 8 nucleotides align to TRBD2. Per germline, CDR1 MDHEN and CDR2 SYDVKM. Unmatched junction bases numbered 12, after V lost 5 bases and J lost 6 bases. This CDR3 has 16 residues. The CDR3 reads CASSHGWLAGRNEQFF. The CDR3 nucleotides are TGTGCCAGCAGTCATGGTTGGCTAGCGGGCCGCAATGAGCAGTTCTTC.

V usage is TRBV10-3 and J usage is TRBJ2-7; 7 positions match TRBD2. The trim removed 10 bases at V and 3 bases at J, leaving 12 bases unmatched. Germline V gene lookup returns CDR1 ENHRY and CDR2 SYGVKD. CDR3 size: 14 residues. The CDR3 region is CASSPGGSFYEQYF. CDR3 in DNA: TGTGCCAGCTCCCCGGGGGGATCATTCTACGAGCAGTACTTC.

The rearrangement joins TRBV12-2 to TRBJ1-5; TRBD1 is the table's D call and was not checked against the DNA. TRBV12-2 corresponds to a pseudogene. This CDR3 spans 15 amino acids. This CDR3 reads CASHQGWMSNQPQHF. CDR3 bases: TGTGCAAGTCACCAGGGGTGGATGAGCAATCAGCCCCAGCATTTT.